Each of the 26 T cell receptor beta chains below was sequenced from the same sample in a study of PD-1 blockade in classical Hodgkin lymphoma. TCRdb keeps only in-frame clones here, not all; method: immunoSEQ multiplex PCR. In the table there are some 150,000 clones, just under 80% of which are singletons. After autologous stem cell transplantation all patients relapsed, and prior brentuximab vedotin exposure differed between cohorts. The sample was peripheral blood mononuclear cells (PBMCs), taken before the second cycle of nivolumab. The receptors come from a human donor with classical Hodgkin lymphoma.

In its sample, this clone was seen a few times. The chain uses TRBV9 and TRBJ2-1, with D maybe TRBD2 (6 bases). The CDR3 totals 13 residues. Germline V gene lookup returns CDR1 SGDLS and CDR2 YYNGEE. The V gene lost 0 bases and the J gene lost 11 bases, with 12 bases spanning the gap. CDR3 DNA: TGTGCCAGCAGCGTAGTTGGCGGGATCCAGCAGTTCTTC. As protein: CASSVVGGIQQFF.

The rearrangement uses TRBV5-4 and TRBJ1-1; no definite D call. Germline CDR1 and CDR2: SGHNT and YYREEE (reference sequence). V was trimmed by 8 bases and J by 1 base, leaving 15 bases between them. This CDR3 spans 14 amino acids. The CDR3 protein is CASALRLGNTEAFF. As DNA, the CDR3 is TGTGCCAGTGCCCTCCGATTGGGGAACACTGAAGCTTTCTTT.

The CDR3 bases are TGTGCCAGCAGCTCTGACAGGGGGCTTGAAGCTTTCTTT. Amino acids: CASSSDRGLEAFF. The chain joins TRBV5-6 to TRBJ1-1; 10 bases are shared with TRBD1. Trimming removed 3 bases from V and 7 bases from J; junction bases left unmatched: 3. CDR1 is SGHDT and CDR2 is YYEEEE in the germline V gene. This CDR3 is built from 13 residues.

This chain joins TRBV15 and TRBJ2-7, with D possibly being TRBD1 (6 bases). V lost 3 bases and J 0 bases, leaving 18 bases between the germline ends. The CDR3 covers 17 residues. Germline V gives CDR1 LNHNV, CDR2 YYDKDF (reference sequence). CDR3 sequence reads: CATSSLMGQGSSYEQYF. DNA for the CDR3: TGTGCCACCAGCAGCCTAATGGGGCAGGGGAGCTCCTACGAGCAGTACTTC. The variable domain in full, with the rest retrieved from reference TRBV15 and TRBJ2-7, is DAMVIQNPRYQVTQFGKPVTLSCSQTLNHNVMYWYQQKSSQAPKLLFHYYDKDFNNEADTPDNFQSRRPNTSFCFLDIRSPGLGDTAMYLCATSSLMGQGSSYEQYFGPGTRLTVT.

J is TRBJ2-7 and V is TRBV7-9; 8 bases are a match to TRBD2. This CDR3 is built from 15 residues. Germline-derived CDR1 and CDR2 are SEHNR and FQNEAQ (reference sequence). Unmatched junction bases numbered 8, after V lost 5 bases and J lost 2 bases. CDR3 region: CASSASLAGTYEQYF. The DNA of the CDR3 is TGTGCCAGCAGCGCTTCTTTAGCGGGGACCTACGAGCAGTACTTC.

V and J are TRBV4-2 and TRBJ1-1; the D gene is possibly TRBD1 (5 bases). Trimming removed 0 bases at V and 4 bases at J, with 6 bases between. Per germline, CDR1 LGHNA and CDR2 YNFKEQ. The CDR3 runs 13 residues. This CDR3 is CASSQETVTEAFF. The CDR3 nucleotides are TGTGCCAGCAGCCAAGAGACAGTCACTGAAGCTTTCTTT.

V usage is TRBV27 and J usage is TRBJ2-3, with 9 bases that match TRBD2. Trimming at V came to 0 bases and at J to 1 base, leaving 8 bases not matched to a gene. The CDR3 loop spans 18 amino acids. The V gene's germline CDR1 is MNHEY and CDR2 SMNVEV (reference sequence). This chain's CDR3 is CASSLSARSGGRTDTQYF. The CDR3 region has the DNA TGTGCCAGCAGTTTATCAGCCAGGAGCGGGGGGCGCACAGATACGCAGTATTTT.

The V call is TRBV10-1, the J call TRBJ2-6; TRBD2 aligns across 9 bases. The germline gives CDR1 WNHNN, CDR2 SYGVQD (reference sequence). The CDR3 extends over 15 amino acids. Trimming cost V 11 bases and J 5 bases; bases outside gene matches: 10. CDR3 protein: CAPSGGFLWANVLTF. In nucleotides, the CDR3 is TGCGCCCCGAGCGGGGGGTTCCTCTGGGCCAACGTCCTGACTTTC.

The gene calls are TRBV7-2 and TRBJ2-7; a weak D match, TRBD2 (6 bases). There are 13 residues in the CDR3. V lost 5 bases and J lost 3, with 11 bases in between. Germline CDR1 reads SGHTA; CDR2 reads FQGNSA. The CDR3, as DNA: TGTGCCAGCAGCCCGGGACTCCTCTACGAGCAGTACTTC. The encoded protein is CASSPGLLYEQYF. The full variable domain, completed using reference TRBV7-2 and TRBJ2-7, is GAGVSQSPSNKVTEKGKDVELRCDPISGHTALYWYRQSLGQGLEFLIYFQGNSAPDKSGLPSDRFSAERTGGSVSTLTIQRTQQEDSAVYLCASSPGLLYEQYFGPGTRLTVT.

This chain links TRBV10-2 with TRBJ2-3; 7 bases map to TRBD2. Trimming removed 7 bases from V and 0 bases from J; junction bases left unmatched: 7. The CDR3 spans 15 residues. CDR1 is WSHSY and CDR2 is SAAADI in the germline V gene. CDR3 residues: CASKRGTSSTDTQYF. Here the CDR3 DNA reads TGCGCCAGCAAGCGGGGCACTTCTAGCACAGATACGCAGTATTTT.

This clone was recorded a few times. The J gene is TRBJ2-7, the V gene TRBV9; 8 nucleotides match TRBD1. There are 16 residues in the CDR3. V shed 0 bases, J shed 2 bases, and the junction held 7 bases outside the gene matches. Germline V lookup: CDR1 SGDLS, CDR2 YYNGEE. In DNA form, the CDR3 reads TGTGCCAGCAGCGTAGCCGCAGGGGGCTTGGCCTACGAGCAGTACTTC. Its protein is CASSVAAGGLAYEQYF.

The J gene is TRBJ1-6, the V gene TRBV11-2, with no clear D. The CDR3 totals 13 residues. V was pared by 5 bases and J by 10 bases, with 12 bases between. The germline V gene has CDR1 SGHAT and CDR2 FQNNGV. The CDR3 sequence is CASSPAVRSPLHF. In DNA, the CDR3 is TGTGCCAGCAGCCCGGCGGTGCGCTCACCCCTCCACTTT.

The J gene is TRBJ1-4, the V gene TRBV27; 12 bases are shared with TRBD1. CDR3 length equals 19 residues. Trimming at V came to 2 bases and at J to 6 bases, leaving 13 bases not matched to a gene. Germline assignment: CDR1 MNHEY and CDR2 SMNVEV (reference sequence). As DNA, the CDR3 is TGTGCCAGCAGTTTACACCCGGGACAGGGGGCGATTGGTGATGAAAAACTGTTTTTT. It yields the protein CASSLHPGQGAIGDEKLFF.

This clone was observed a few times. This chain joins TRBV5-6 and TRBJ2-1; TRBD2 is a possible D gene (6 bases). Germline V gene sequence: CDR1 SGHDT, CDR2 YYEEEE. The CDR3 covers 17 residues. Trimming took 0 bases from V and 0 from J, leaving 13 bases between them. The CDR3 nucleotides are TGTGCCAGCAGCTTGGAGTGGGGGGAGAGCTCCTACAATGAGCAGTTCTTC. Translated: CASSLEWGESSYNEQFF.

CDR3 loop: CASRDRPWEPQHF. The CDR3, as DNA: TGTGCCAGTCGGGACAGGCCCTGGGAGCCCCAGCATTTT. V is TRBV19 and J is TRBJ1-5, with 8 bases identical to TRBD1. This CDR3 is 13 amino acids long. Germline V CDR1 and CDR2: LNHDA, SQIVND (reference sequence). Unmatched junction bases numbered 8, after V lost 8 bases and J lost 8 bases.

The V gene is TRBV2, the J gene TRBJ2-7, with 10 nucleotides matching TRBD1. The V segment lost 5 bases and the J segment 0 bases; nucleotides outside the gene matches: 7. Per the germline V gene, CDR1 is SNHLY and CDR2 is FYNNEI. CDR3 length: 16 amino acids. The DNA of the CDR3 is TGTGCCAGCAGTATCCGGGACAGGGGCCACTCCTACGAGCAGTACTTC. Amino acid sequence: CASSIRDRGHSYEQYF.

The chain uses TRBV2 and TRBJ2-1; no clear D gene. V was trimmed by 4 bases and J by 3 bases, leaving 4 bases between them. Germline CDR1 SNHLY, CDR2 FYNNEI. The CDR3 consists of 12 residues. For the CDR3, the DNA is TGTGCCAGCAGTGCTGACTACAATGAGCAGTTCTTC. Translating it yields CASSADYNEQFF.

The chain combines TRBV6-5 with TRBJ1-1, with TRBD1 matching 8 bases. V lost 4 bases to trimming and J lost 1 base; unmatched junction nucleotides: 5. Per the germline V gene, CDR1 is MNHEY and CDR2 is SVGAGI. The length of the CDR3 is 15 residues. The CDR3 DNA reads as TGTGCCAGCAGTTCCACCGGGACAGGGAACACTGAAGCTTTCTTT. Translation gives CASSSTGTGNTEAFF.

This rearrangement joins TRBV4-3 to TRBJ2-1, with 8 bases matching TRBD2. CDR3 length: 15 residues. Germline V gives CDR1 LGHNA, CDR2 YSLEER. The V segment lost 0 bases and the J segment 8 bases; nucleotides outside the gene matches: 6. CDR3 sequence: CASSQDWREEYEQFF. The CDR3 DNA sequence: TGCGCCAGCAGCCAAGATTGGCGGGAGGAGTATGAGCAGTTCTTC.

This rearrangement joins TRBV2 to TRBJ1-1; perhaps TRBD1 as D (5 bases). Trimming stripped 3 bases from V and 3 bases from J, with 11 bases between. Germline V gene data show CDR1 as SNHLY and CDR2 as FYNNEI. The CDR3 totals 14 residues. The CDR3: CASSDQGSDTEAFF. The CDR3 nucleotides read TGTGCCAGCAGTGACCAGGGATCGGACACTGAAGCTTTCTTT. Full variable domain (rest looked up from reference TRBV2 and TRBJ1-1): EPEVTQTPSHQVTQMGQEVILRCVPISNHLYFYWYRQILGQKVEFLVSFYNNEISEKSEIFDDQFSVERPDGSNFTLKIRSTKLEDSAMYFCASSDQGSDTEAFFGQGTRLTVV.

This sequence joins TRBV19 and TRBJ2-7, with 7 bases lining up with TRBD1. The V segment lost 5 bases and the J segment 2 bases; nucleotides outside the gene matches: 6. Germline V CDR1 and CDR2: LNHDA, SQIVND (reference sequence). This CDR3 comprises 14 residues. Here the CDR3 DNA reads TGTGCCAGTAGTGAGGGACAGCCTCCCTACGAGCAGTACTTC. Its translation is CASSEGQPPYEQYF.

This clone was seen once. DNA of the CDR3: TGTGCCAGCAGCGTACTCCCTACTGAGACCCAGTACTTC. Translating it yields CASSVLPTETQYF. The chain combines TRBV9 with TRBJ2-5; D uncertain. V was shortened by 1 base and J by 5 bases, with 9 bases between the two germline ends. The CDR3 totals 13 residues. Germline V gives CDR1 SGDLS, CDR2 YYNGEE. The complete variable domain, with remaining parts taken from reference TRBV9 and TRBJ2-5, reads DSGVTQTPKHLITATGQRVTLRCSPRSGDLSVYWYQQSLDQGLQFLIQYYNGEERAKGNILERFSAQQFPDLHSELNLSSLELGDSALYFCASSVLPTETQYFGPGTRLLVL.

The table lists this clone with a few counts. CDR3 DNA: TGTGCCACCAGCGCATTTGGTCTGCCTAGCACAGATACGCAGTATTTT. Amino acid sequence: CATSAFGLPSTDTQYF. V usage is TRBV15 and J usage is TRBJ2-3; D uncertain. Looked up from germline, CDR1 is LNHNV and CDR2 is YYDKDF (reference sequence). With 5 bases removed from V and 0 bases from J, the gap between germline ends came to 15 bases. The CDR3 is made up of 16 amino acids. Using reference TRBV15 and TRBJ2-3 for the parts outside the CDR3, the full variable domain is DAMVIQNPRYQVTQFGKPVTLSCSQTLNHNVMYWYQQKSSQAPKLLFHYYDKDFNNEADTPDNFQSRRPNTSFCFLDIRSPGLGDTAMYLCATSAFGLPSTDTQYFGPGTRLTVL.

This sequence joins TRBV7-9 and TRBJ1-1; possible D gene TRBD1, 5 bases. V lost 2 bases, J lost 4 bases, and 11 bases lay in between. Germline V gene lookup returns CDR1 SEHNR and CDR2 FQNEAQ (reference sequence). This CDR3 region has 14 residues. This CDR3 reads CASSLTGGATEAFF. CDR3 nucleotide sequence: TGTGCCAGCAGCTTAACAGGAGGAGCCACTGAAGCTTTCTTT.

The rearrangement joins TRBV4-3 to TRBJ2-1; D ambiguous. Germline V lookup: CDR1 LGHNA, CDR2 YSLEER. V was trimmed by 2 bases and J by 0 bases, leaving 8 bases between them. This CDR3 contains 15 residues. The CDR3 loop reads CASSQHLDSYNEQFF. CDR3 bases: TGCGCCAGCAGCCAACATTTAGACTCCTACAATGAGCAGTTCTTC.

V usage is TRBV12-5 and J usage is TRBJ2-1, with D perhaps matching TRBD2 (6 bases). Trimming stripped 1 base from V and 12 bases from J, with 16 bases between. There are 14 residues in the CDR3. From germline, CDR1 is LGHNT and CDR2 FRNRAP. CDR3 sequence (DNA): TGTGCTAGTGGTTTGGCTGGGACTCTCGGTGTGCAGTTCTTC. This translates into CASGLAGTLGVQFF.